This T cell receptor (beta chain) was found in a study of control samples from healthy donors and cancer patients. The germline V gene has CDR1 SGHAT and CDR2 FQNNGV. Deletions cut 5 bases from V and 0 bases from J, with 3 bases between. CDR3 length: 12 amino acids. Sequencing used immunoSEQ multiplex PCR; TCRdb keeps in-frame clones, though not all of them. The sample holds approximately 210,000 clones; approximately 91% are singletons and the top ten take 1.8%. This clone was observed a single time. This receptor was taken from a man aged 30 to 45 in good health. This rearrangement joins TRBV11-2 to TRBJ2-3; D gene unclear. The sequencing sample was made of blood. CDR3 sequence (DNA): TGTGCCAGCAGCGCAAGCACAGATACGCAGTATTTT. It codes for CASSASTDTQYF. Full variable domain (rest looked up from reference TRBV11-2 and TRBJ2-3): EAGVAQSPRYKIIEKRQSVAFWCNPISGHATLYWYQQILGQGPKLLIQFQNNGVVDDSQLPKDRFSAERLKGVDSTLKIQPAKLEDSAVYLCASSASTDTQYFGPGTRLTVL.